This TCR beta chain appears in the sequencing data of a study of vaccination and CD4 T cells after COVID-19. Study-wide context: A CEFX pool, an HIV-1 Nef pool, or else no peptide went into the control cultures.

Treatment defined: roughly 11-day PBMC culture with coronavirus spike peptide pools or control peptides (ViraFEST assay). On this clonotype itself: Its antigen is unknown.

Trimming removed 1 base from V and 9 bases from J, with 10 bases in between. The CDR3 spans 14 residues. CDR1 and CDR2 (germline): SGHVS, FNYEAQ. The Oncomine TCR Beta short-read assay generated sequence data from the DNA of cultured CD4+ T cells. After culture, CD4+ T cells served as the source for genomic DNA extraction. TCRdb fed the PCR reads into MiXCR, producing one record per CDR3 protein. The sample yields under 25,000 distinct CDR3 sequences, 45% to 50% seen once. Sequenced: cultured CD4+ T cells from blood. The chain has TRBV7-6 and TRBJ1-6; D ambiguous. This receptor was taken from a human donor with COVID-19. The CDR3 here is CASSLGLESSPLHF. In nucleotides, the CDR3 is TGTGCCAGCAGCTTAGGCCTAGAGAGTTCACCCCTCCACTTT.